This T cell receptor beta chain was retrieved from a study of tumor and adjacent non-tumor tissue in lung cancer. About this clonotype: Its matching antigen is unknown. One end of the junction varies from germline; a read error may be responsible.

Overall study results and limits: Significantly higher TCR diversity was found in tumor than normal lung. Tumor repertoires had a smaller top 100 clone share than normal lung.

TCRbeta libraries were built with three rounds of nested PCR, modified from ARM-PCR. TCRdb reanalysed the multiplex PCR reads using MiXCR and keeps one entry per CDR3 protein. The repertoire holds around 86,000 distinct CDR3 sequences, with around 77% as singletons. This sample's RNA came from whole unsorted tissue. Germline values: CDR1 SGHNT, CDR2 YENEEA. The CDR3 sequence is 13 residues long. The gene calls are TRBV11-3 and TRBJ2-3, with D maybe TRBD1 (6 bases). Source material: lung tumor tissue. The sequence came from a woman aged 40 to 49 with non-small cell lung cancer. This chain's CDR3 is CVSCGGGRNTQYF. Here the CDR3 DNA reads TGTGTCAGCTGTGGTGGGGGCCGCAATACGCAGTATTTT.